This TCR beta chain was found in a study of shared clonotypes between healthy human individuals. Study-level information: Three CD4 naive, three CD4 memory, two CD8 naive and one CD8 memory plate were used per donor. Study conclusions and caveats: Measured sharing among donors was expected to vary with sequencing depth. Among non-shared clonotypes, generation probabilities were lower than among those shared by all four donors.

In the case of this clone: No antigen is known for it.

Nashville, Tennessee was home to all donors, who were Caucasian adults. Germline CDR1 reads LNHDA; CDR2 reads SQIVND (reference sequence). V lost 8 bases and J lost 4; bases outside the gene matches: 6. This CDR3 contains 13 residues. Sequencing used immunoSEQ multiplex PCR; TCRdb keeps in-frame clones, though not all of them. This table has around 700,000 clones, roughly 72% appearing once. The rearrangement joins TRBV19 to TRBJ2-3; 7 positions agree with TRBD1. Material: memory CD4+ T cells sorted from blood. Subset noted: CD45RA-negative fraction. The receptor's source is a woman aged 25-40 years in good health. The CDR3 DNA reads TGTGCCAGTGGACAGGCTGGGGCAGATACGCAGTATTTT. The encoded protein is CASGQAGADTQYF.